This TCR beta chain was sequenced in a study of blood T cell repertoires in COVID-19. Whole-study context: Samples representing acute and convalescent COVID-19 were sourced from the United States, Italy and Spain. Nucleic acid was either cDNA or gDNA, and it came from T cells, B-cell-depleted T cells, or PBMCs.

With 4 bases clipped from V and 3 bases from J, the junction kept 5 bases outside the gene matches. The germline V gene encodes CDR1 MGHRA and CDR2 YSYEKL. This CDR3 is 15 amino acids long. As processed by the authors: From reference gene primer amplification, estimates of nucleated cell counts were derived. Sequencing was performed with immunoSEQ multiplex PCR; in TCRdb, only in-frame clones are kept and a portion is missing. V, J and clone size were drawn from that table, and D and trimming were deduced from the DNA. The sample includes some 220,000 clones, around 83% of them seen just once. This TCR derives from a man in his fifties or sixties with active or convalescent COVID-19. The chain couples TRBV4-1 to TRBJ1-5, with 8 bases that match TRBD1. The sequencing input was peripheral blood. The CDR3 reads CASSPRTGFNQPQHF. The CDR3 coding sequence is TGCGCCAGCAGCCCCAGGACAGGGTTCAATCAGCCCCAGCATTTT.